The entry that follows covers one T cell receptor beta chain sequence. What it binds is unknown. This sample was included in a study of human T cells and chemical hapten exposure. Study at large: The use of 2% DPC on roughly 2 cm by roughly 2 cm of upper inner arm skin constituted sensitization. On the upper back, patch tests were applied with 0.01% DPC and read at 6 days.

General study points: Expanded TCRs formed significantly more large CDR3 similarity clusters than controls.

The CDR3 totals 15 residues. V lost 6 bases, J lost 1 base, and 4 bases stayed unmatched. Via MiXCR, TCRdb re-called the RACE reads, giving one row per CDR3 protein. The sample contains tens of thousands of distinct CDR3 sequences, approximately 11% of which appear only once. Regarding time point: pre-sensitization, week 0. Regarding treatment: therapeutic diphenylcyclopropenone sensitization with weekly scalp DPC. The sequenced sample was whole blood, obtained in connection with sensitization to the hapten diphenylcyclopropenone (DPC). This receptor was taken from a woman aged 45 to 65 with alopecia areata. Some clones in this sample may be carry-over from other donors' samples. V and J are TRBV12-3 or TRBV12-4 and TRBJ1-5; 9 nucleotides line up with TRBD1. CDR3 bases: TGTGCCAGCAGCCCGACAGGGGGGAGCAATCAGCCCCAGCATTTT. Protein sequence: CASSPTGGSNQPQHF.